This T cell receptor (beta chain) was captured by sequencing in a study of blood T cell repertoires in COVID-19. Background on the study: The samples span acute and convalescent COVID-19 from the United States, Italy and Spain. T cells, B-cell-depleted T cells, or PBMCs provided the cDNA or gDNA that served as material.

Per the authors' pipeline: Counts of nucleated cells, estimated from reference gene primer amplification, were obtained. The table came from immunoSEQ multiplex PCR; TCRdb's copy has only in-frame clones and leaves some out. V, J and clone size reflect that table, while D and trimming were determined from the DNA. The table records about 54,000 clones, around nine tenths of them present only once. J was trimmed by 13 bases and V by 4 bases; bases with no gene match: 9. The CDR3 is 12 amino acids. The V gene is TRBV12-3 or TRBV12-4, the J gene TRBJ1-1, with 7 bases fitting TRBD1. The material sequenced was peripheral blood. The sequence derives from a woman in her forties with active COVID-19. CDR3 in DNA: TGTGCCAGCAGTTCGGGACAGCACGAGTATTTCTTT. Amino acid sequence: CASSSGQHEYFF.